This record covers a single T cell receptor (beta chain). During colonoscopy, one to two rectal pinch biopsies were collected. This record comes from a study of pediatric ulcerative colitis. This CDR3 region has 13 residues. The germline V and J ends were trimmed by 2 bases and 6 bases, with 10 bases remaining between them. Germline assignment: CDR1 MNHEY and CDR2 SVGAGI. The repertoire was sequenced with immunoSEQ multiplex PCR; TCRdb's copy has only in-frame clones and lacks some. The repertoire includes 20,000 to 25,000 clones, roughly two thirds of them detected once, and roughly a sixth sits in the top ten.

The rearrangement uses TRBV6-5 and TRBJ2-5; a weak D match, TRBD2 (5 bases). The source is a boy aged 5-17 years with severe ulcerative colitis. The sample consisted of gut tissue. The CDR3 region is CASSYPGTKTQYF. For the CDR3, the DNA is TGTGCCAGCAGTTACCCGGGAACCAAGACCCAGTACTTC.